These T cell receptor beta chains were read from a single sample in a study of blood T cell repertoires in COVID-19. The table came from immunoSEQ multiplex PCR; TCRdb's copy has only in-frame clones and leaves some out. The table has hundreds of thousands of clones, around 90% seen once. The sample taken for sequencing was PBMCs or T cells enriched from blood (not recorded which). All receptors come from a middle-aged woman with acute COVID-19. The CDR3 runs from the conserved cysteine through the conserved F or W. A D gene is named only where the DNA matches it firmly. Expanded clones get a size class; other rows say once, few or many, or leave the size out.

size,V,D,J,CDR3,DNA
-,TRBV18,-,TRBJ2-3,CASSPTRDTQYF,TGTGCCAGCTCACCAACCCGGGATACGCAGTATTTT
-,TRBV9,-,TRBJ2-2,CASSVGGTNTGELFF,TGTGCCAGCAGCGTAGGTGGCACGAACACCGGGGAGCTGTTTTTT
-,TRBV30,-,TRBJ2-7,CAWSVRGGGEQYF,TGTGCCTGGAGTGTACGAGGGGGGGGCGAGCAGTACTTC
-,TRBV19,-,TRBJ1-4,CASSVGGGEKLFF,TGTGCCAGTAGTGTGGGGGGAGGAGAAAAACTGTTTTTT
-,TRBV30,-,TRBJ2-1,CAWSVNSVSFF,TGTGCCTGGAGTGTTAATTCAGTCTCATTCTTC
once,TRBV5-1,-,TRBJ1-2,CASSLGSDYDGYTF,TGCGCCAGCAGCTTGGGGTCTGACTACGACGGCTACACCTTC
few,TRBV13,-,TRBJ1-1,CASSLGPLGEGISNTEAFF,TGTGCCAGCAGCTTAGGACCCCTAGGGGAGGGCATCTCGAACACTGAAGCTTTCTTT
-,TRBV12-3/TRBV12-4,-,TRBJ2-3,CASSYSTDTQYF,TGTGCCAGCAGCTATAGCACAGATACGCAGTATTTT
once,TRBV10-3,TRBD1,TRBJ2-7,CAITATHQGAFEQYF,TGTGCCATTACCGCTACCCACCAGGGGGCCTTCGAGCAGTACTTC
-,TRBV3-1/TRBV3-2,-,TRBJ1-2,CASSLGEAGGYTF,TGTGCCAGCAGCCTGGGGGAGGCTGGGGGCTACACCTTC
-,TRBV5-4,-,TRBJ2-3,CASSPRRPLEDTQYF,TGTGCCAGCAGTCCCCGGAGGCCTCTCGAAGATACGCAGTATTTT
-,TRBV4-2,-,TRBJ1-5,CASSQAGRLSQPQHF,TGTGCCAGCAGCCAAGCGGGAAGGTTGAGTCAGCCCCAGCATTTT
-,TRBV29-1,TRBD1,TRBJ2-3,CSFDRGGPDTQYF,TGCAGCTTTGACAGGGGTGGGCCAGATACGCAGTATTTT
-,TRBV6-5,-,TRBJ2-1,CASSPIGGYNEQFF,TGTGCCAGCAGTCCGATTGGCGGGTACAATGAGCAGTTCTTC
-,TRBV7-9,-,TRBJ1-4,CASSIEEGWGPNEKLFF,TGTGCCAGCAGCATAGAAGAAGGCTGGGGGCCTAATGAAAAACTGTTTTTT
-,TRBV2,-,TRBJ1-1,CASSEGVGAPEAFF,TGTGCCAGCAGTGAAGGAGTGGGGGCCCCTGAAGCTTTCTTT